The 15 T cell receptor beta chains below come from one sample, sequenced in a study of identical twins. TCRdb fed the 5' RACE reads into MiXCR, producing one record per CDR3 protein. This sample carries roughly 480,000 distinct CDR3 sequences, less than 25% of them seen once, and the ten largest clones take over 2.5%. The data also belong to a second study, concerning T cells expressing NK-cell markers.

The sequenced material came from CD4+ T cells sorted from blood. The source of these receptors is a young woman in good health.

In DNA, the CDR3 is TGCGCCAGCTCGCCCCTCACGGGGATCGAAGAGCAGTACTTC. As protein: CASSPLTGIEEQYF. The rearrangement links TRBV5-1 to TRBJ2-7; TRBD2 is a possible D gene (5 bases). The CDR3 extends over 14 amino acids. The germline V gene encodes CDR1 SGHRS and CDR2 YFSETQ. The V end was cut by 7 bases, the J end by 7 bases, with 21 bases between.

V gene TRBV12-3 or TRBV12-4 combines with J gene TRBJ2-3; 10 nucleotides align to TRBD2. The CDR3 runs to 17 residues. V shed 3 bases, J shed 5 bases, and the junction held 11 bases outside the gene matches. CDR3 DNA: TGTGCCAGCAGTTTGAGAGCTGAGCGGGAGGGCCGAGATACGCAGTATTTT. Its protein product is CASSLRAEREGRDTQYF.

This clonotype was seen a handful of times. The chain recombines TRBV7-3 with TRBJ1-1, with 7 positions matching TRBD1. The CDR3 covers 13 residues. CDR1 and CDR2 (germline): SGHTA, FQGTGA. V dropped 5 bases and J dropped 3; count of bases not matched to a gene: 3. DNA of the CDR3: TGTGCCAGCAGCAACGACAGGGACACTGAAGCTTTCTTT. Translation gives CASSNDRDTEAFF.

This clonotype was found a few times. This sequence joins TRBV4-2 and TRBJ2-1, with D tentatively TRBD1 or TRBD2 (6 bases each). Per the germline V gene, CDR1 is LGHNA and CDR2 is YNFKEQ. The CDR3 extends over 12 amino acids. Deletions cut 1 base from V and 15 bases from J, with 13 bases between. CDR3 coding DNA: TGTGCCAGCAGCCAAGCGGGGGCCCGGCTGTTCTTC. Protein product: CASSQAGARLFF.

CDR3 sequence: CASSPPGSQDTQYF. In DNA, the CDR3 is TGTGCCAGCTCGCCTCCAGGGTCGCAAGATACGCAGTATTTT. V and J are TRBV18 and TRBJ2-3, with D possibly being TRBD1 (5 bases). With 6 bases removed from V and 5 bases from J, the gap between germline ends came to 15 bases. Germline V lookup: CDR1 KGHSH, CDR2 LQKENI. The CDR3 has 14 residues.

The V call is TRBV20-1, the J call TRBJ2-1; 9 bases fit TRBD2. The CDR3 runs to 14 residues. The germline CDR1 and CDR2 sequences are DFQATT and SNEGSKA (reference sequence). V lost 7 bases and J lost 1; bases outside the gene matches: 5. CDR3 sequence: CSGLSGRSYNEQFF. Here the CDR3 DNA reads TGCAGTGGTCTTAGCGGGAGATCCTACAATGAGCAGTTCTTC.

This clonotype was seen only a few times. The chain employs TRBV5-1 and TRBJ2-4, with 10 bases that match TRBD1. The CDR3 is 13 amino acids. Germline loops: CDR1 SGHRS, CDR2 YFSETQ. Trimming cost V 4 bases and J 9 bases; bases outside gene matches: 4. The CDR3 region has the DNA TGCGCCAGCAGCCCCGGACAGGGGGGCATTCAGTACTTC. Protein sequence: CASSPGQGGIQYF.

This clonotype was recorded a few times. The chain carries TRBV27 and TRBJ2-1, with TRBD2 as a possible D gene (6 bases). CDR3 length: 13 residues. Germline V gives CDR1 MNHEY, CDR2 SMNVEV (reference sequence). Deletions cut 5 bases from V and 9 bases from J, with 14 bases between. The CDR3 loop is CASSRDSRSEQFF. The CDR3, as DNA: TGTGCCAGCAGTAGGGACTCTAGATCTGAGCAGTTCTTC.

This rearrangement joins TRBV6-6 to TRBJ2-3; D remains unclear. Germline-derived CDR1 and CDR2 are MNHNY and SVGAGI (reference sequence). CDR3 length: 12 residues. Trimming pared 7 bases from V and 4 bases from J, leaving 9 bases between. For the CDR3, the DNA is TGTGCCAGCATATCAGGCGCAGATACGCAGTATTTT. It codes for CASISGADTQYF.

This clonotype came up a few times. The CDR3 DNA reads TGCGCCAGCAGCTTGCCCGCCAGCAATGAGCAGTTCTTC. It translates to CASSLPASNEQFF. The chain carries TRBV5-1 and TRBJ2-1; no definite D call. Trimming left V 1 base short and J 6 bases short, with 8 bases between. Germline V gene lookup returns CDR1 SGHRS and CDR2 YFSETQ. This CDR3 contains 13 residues.

The rearrangement links TRBV20-1 to TRBJ2-1; 12 positions match TRBD2. The CDR3 totals 16 residues. Germline CDR1 and CDR2: DFQATT and SNEGSKA (reference sequence). Germline trimming cut 1 base from V and 7 bases from J; bases unmatched to any gene: 8. The CDR3 spells CSARAPTSGRLNEQFF. The CDR3 nucleotides are TGCAGTGCTAGAGCCCCGACTAGCGGGAGACTTAATGAGCAGTTCTTC.

This clonotype was observed a handful of times. The rearrangement uses TRBV21-1 and TRBJ2-7; whether TRBD1, the table's D call, matches the DNA was not checked. TRBV21-1 is shown as a pseudogene. CDR3 size: 15 residues. Here the CDR3 DNA reads TGTGCCAGCAGCAAAGTAGATCGGGGGCAATACGAGCAGTACTTC. Translation: CASSKVDRGQYEQYF.

The chain joins TRBV5-6 to TRBJ2-2; TRBD1 agrees at 8 bases. Germline trimming cut 3 bases from V and 1 base from J; bases unmatched to any gene: 5. CDR3 length: 16 residues. Germline assignment: CDR1 SGHDT and CDR2 YYEEEE. CDR3: CASSWDRPLNTGELFF. DNA for the CDR3: TGTGCCAGCAGCTGGGACAGGCCCTTGAACACCGGGGAGCTGTTTTTT. Supplemented by reference TRBV5-6 and TRBJ2-2, the full variable domain reads DAGVTQSPTHLIKTRGQQVTLRCSPKSGHDTVSWYQQALGQGPQFIFQYYEEEERQRGNFPDRFSGHQFPNYSSELNVNALLLGDSALYLCASSWDRPLNTGELFFGEGSRLTVL.

The chain combines TRBV6-1 with TRBJ1-5; tentative D call: TRBD1 (6 bases). Germline values: CDR1 MNHNS, CDR2 SASEGT. V lost 8 bases and J lost 4, with 18 bases in between. This CDR3 contains 15 residues. The CDR3, as DNA: TGTGCCAGCTCCACCCTCTTCACAGGGAATCAGCCCCAGCATTTT. Protein product: CASSTLFTGNQPQHF.

The chain uses TRBV9 and TRBJ1-6; no firm D call. The ends were cut back, 1 base at V and 8 bases at J, with 13 bases in the middle. The CDR3 has 15 residues. Germline assignment: CDR1 SGDLS and CDR2 YYNGEE. CDR3 in DNA: TGTGCCAGCAGCGTAAGAGCGGGCTGGGATTCACCCCTCCACTTT. Amino acids: CASSVRAGWDSPLHF. Combining the CDR3 with reference TRBV9 and TRBJ1-6 gives the whole variable domain DSGVTQTPKHLITATGQRVTLRCSPRSGDLSVYWYQQSLDQGLQFLIQYYNGEERAKGNILERFSAQQFPDLHSELNLSSLELGDSALYFCASSVRAGWDSPLHFGNGTRLTVT.